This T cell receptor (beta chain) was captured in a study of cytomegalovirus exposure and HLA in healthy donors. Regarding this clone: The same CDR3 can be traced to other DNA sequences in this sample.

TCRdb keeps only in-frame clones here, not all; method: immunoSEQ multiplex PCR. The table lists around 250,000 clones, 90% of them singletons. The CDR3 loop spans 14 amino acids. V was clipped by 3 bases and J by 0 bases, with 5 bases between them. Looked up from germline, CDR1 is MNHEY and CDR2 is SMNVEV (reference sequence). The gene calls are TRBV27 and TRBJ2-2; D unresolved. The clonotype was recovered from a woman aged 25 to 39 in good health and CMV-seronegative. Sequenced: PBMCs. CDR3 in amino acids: CASSFGSNTGELFF. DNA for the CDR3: TGTGCCAGCAGTTTTGGGTCGAACACCGGGGAGCTGTTTTTT.